This TCR beta chain appears in the sequencing data of a study of blood T cell repertoires in COVID-19. Study as a whole: The United States, Italy and Spain provided the acute and convalescent COVID-19 samples.

CDR3 length: 18 amino acids. The method was immunoSEQ multiplex PCR; TCRdb's version includes in-frame clones alone and lacks a portion of them. The data show around 700,000 clones, approximately 90% seen once. This clone came up once. This sequence originates from a woman under 30 with acute or convalescent COVID-19. This chain links TRBV21-1 with TRBJ1-4; no check of the table's D call, TRBD1, against the DNA was made. TRBV21-1 is deemed a pseudogene. The sequencing input was peripheral blood. The CDR3 DNA is TGTGCCAGCAGCAAATCACCCCTTGGACAGACATTTAATGAAAAACTGTTTTTT. Its protein is CASSKSPLGQTFNEKLFF.